The clone carrying this T cell receptor beta chain was observed a few times. Its antigen is as yet unknown. After removal of 4 bases from V and 2 bases from J, the junction contained 8 bases not matched to a gene. This CDR3 contains 16 residues. The germline CDR1 and CDR2 sequences are SGHRS and YFSETQ. These data are taken from a study of T-cell memory formation after mild COVID-19. Via MiXCR, TCRdb re-called the 5' RACE reads, giving one row per CDR3 protein. The sample lists around 250,000 distinct CDR3 sequences; 15% were seen once. Findings and caveats of the study: Clones contracting day 15 to 85 were balanced CD4/CD8; later expanders leaned CD4+. Contracting clones localized mainly to CM and EM when CD4+ and mainly to EMRA when CD8+.

This TCR was recovered from an adult woman who had mild COVID-19 (a few samples of this study predate the infection). Cell type and time point are not known. The sequencing sample was made of PBMCs or a T cell subset sorted from them (not recorded which). J is TRBJ2-5 and V is TRBV5-1; TRBD2 aligns across 10 bases. The CDR3 DNA sequence: TGCGCCAGCAGCCGAGGACTAGCGGCGGATCAAGAGACCCAGTACTTC. Protein: CASSRGLAADQETQYF.